The entry that follows covers one T cell receptor beta chain sequence. Its antigen is still unknown. No quality values exist for individual bases; no much larger clone is one base distant. In the prospective study, participants were about 18 to 95 years old, resided in around 25 geographic areas of the United States, and were enrolled through a virtual design. In the prospective study, cohorts were assigned on the basis of participant-reported clinical history obtained from a screening survey and a study questionnaire. ImmuneRACE Cohort 3 recovered participants were defined by two consecutive negative NP/OP PCR tests, healthcare professional clearance, or symptom resolution. Mobile phlebotomists in the prospective study collected whole blood, serum and a nasopharyngeal or oropharyngeal swab from every participant. Over a roughly two-month period, participants in the prospective study had the option of providing additional blood draws and questionnaires. Before DNA extraction, prospective study blood samples were shipped either frozen or at room temperature.

TCRbeta CDR3 regions were amplified from genomic DNA using the immunoSEQ Assay, a bias-controlled multiplex PCR. The authors' pipeline ran thus. The number of nucleated cells in each sample was estimated by amplification of reference gene primers within the assay. Sequence reads were collapsed and filtered to measure the absolute abundance of every unique TCRbeta CDR3 rearrangement. Productive Simpson clonality was computed per sample as the square root of Simpson's diversity index over productive rearrangements. TCRdb stores this immuneACCESS table with in-frame sequences only. Part of the clones is absent; in the studies checked, under half of the shortfall reflects unresolved V genes, and no reason is known for the rest. Clonal size and the V and J genes are those of that table, whereas D and trimming came from the DNA. Here the sample has around 250,000 clones; around 86% occur a single time. In total, the top ten clones hold more than 2% of the sample.

These data are taken from a study of blood T cell repertoires in COVID-19 (dated by TCRdb to the early 2020s). Looking at the study overall: The collaborator samples originated in the United States, Italy and Spain and spanned the acute and convalescent phases of COVID-19. The samples were drawn from two sources: the first 160 participants of the ongoing ImmuneRACE study, and some 1,300 subjects contributed by 6 global collaborators. The material from the prospective study consisted of cDNA or gDNA derived from T cells, B-cell-depleted T cells, or PBMCs. HLA class I and class II types, where available, came from metadata supplied by the sample provider rather than from assay-based typing. The repertoires were made available in a free public database intended to serve as a resource for research on the immune response to SARS-CoV-2. The sample metadata nearly always contained a de-identified subject ID, COVID-19 status, age in years and sex. The dataset comprised deeply sampled blood TCRbeta repertoires from subjects exposed to, actively infected with, or recovered from COVID-19. The research as a whole found: How much clinical and demographic metadata was included differed by source and by participant, and the metadata was provided uncurated.

Ends trimmed: V by 1 base, J by 3 bases; bases unmatched to a gene: 11. As encoded in the germline V gene (reference sequence), CDR1 is SGHKS while CDR2 is YYEKEE. The CDR3 spans 17 residues, from the cysteine through the phenylalanine. The retained sequence is limited to the CDR3, 51 bases, with the frame set at the first base. The sequence was collected from a woman aged 45 to 65 who had recovered from COVID-19. Here the chain combines TRBV5-5 and TRBJ1-1; 8 nucleotides in the junction match TRBD1. Material: PBMCs or T cells enriched from blood (not recorded which). The DNA sequence is as follows: TGTGCCAGCAGCTTGAGGTTCGGACAGGGTTTTGACACTGAAGCTTTCTTT. It codes for CASSLRFGQGFDTEAFF.